This TCR beta chain was obtained from a study of blood T cells in healthy people across ages. General study findings and limits: For the donors, CMV status was unknown and possibly confounded expanded clonotype changes.

CDR3 size: 14 residues. Trimming removed 7 bases from V and 8 bases from J; junction bases left unmatched: 8. Per the germline V gene, CDR1 is SNHLY and CDR2 is FYNNEI. Concerning this clonotype itself: Its specificity is not known.

Using a J-beta primer mix together with a sample-barcoded 5' primer, a second PCR was run for about 7 to 12 cycles. One entry per CDR3 protein results from TCRdb running MiXCR on the 5' RACE reads. The sample records 600,000 or so distinct CDR3 sequences, roughly 20% being singletons. The receptor's source is a man between 65 and 80 years old in good health. The sample consisted of blood. The chain joins TRBV2 to TRBJ1-4; 9 positions agree with TRBD1. This CDR3 is CASKEGQGDEKLFF. The CDR3, as DNA: TGTGCCAGCAAGGAGGGACAGGGAGACGAAAAACTGTTTTTT.